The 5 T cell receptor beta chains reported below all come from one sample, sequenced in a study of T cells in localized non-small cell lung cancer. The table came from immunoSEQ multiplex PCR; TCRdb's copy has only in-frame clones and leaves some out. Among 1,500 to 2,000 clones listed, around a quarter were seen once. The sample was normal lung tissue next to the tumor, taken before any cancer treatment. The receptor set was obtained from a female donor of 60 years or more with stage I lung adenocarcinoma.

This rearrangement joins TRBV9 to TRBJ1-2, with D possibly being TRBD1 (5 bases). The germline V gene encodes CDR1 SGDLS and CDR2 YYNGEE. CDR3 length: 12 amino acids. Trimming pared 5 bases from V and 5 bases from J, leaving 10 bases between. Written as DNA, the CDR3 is TGTGCCAGCAGGATCGGGGGGTATGGCTACACCTTC. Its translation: CASRIGGYGYTF.

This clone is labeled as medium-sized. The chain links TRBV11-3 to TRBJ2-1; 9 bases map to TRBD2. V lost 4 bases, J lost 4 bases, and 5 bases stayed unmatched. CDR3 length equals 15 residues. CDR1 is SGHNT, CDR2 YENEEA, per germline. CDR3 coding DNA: TGTGCCAGCAGCTCCGGGACTAGCTTTTACAATGAGCAGTTCTTC. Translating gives CASSSGTSFYNEQFF.

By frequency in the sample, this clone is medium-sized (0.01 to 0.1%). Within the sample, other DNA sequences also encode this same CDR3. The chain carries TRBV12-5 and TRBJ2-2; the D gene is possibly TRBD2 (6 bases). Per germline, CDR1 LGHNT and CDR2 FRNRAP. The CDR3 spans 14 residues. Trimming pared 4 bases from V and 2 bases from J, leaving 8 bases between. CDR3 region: CASGSGSNTGELFF. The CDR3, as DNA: TGTGCTAGTGGTTCCGGGAGTAACACCGGGGAGCTGTTTTTT.

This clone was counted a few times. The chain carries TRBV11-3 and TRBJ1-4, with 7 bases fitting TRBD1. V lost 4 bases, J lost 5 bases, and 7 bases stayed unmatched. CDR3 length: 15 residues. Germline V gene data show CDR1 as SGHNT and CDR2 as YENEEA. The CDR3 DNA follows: TGTGCCAGCAGCTCCCAGGGACAGCCAAATGAAAAACTGTTTTTT. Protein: CASSSQGQPNEKLFF.

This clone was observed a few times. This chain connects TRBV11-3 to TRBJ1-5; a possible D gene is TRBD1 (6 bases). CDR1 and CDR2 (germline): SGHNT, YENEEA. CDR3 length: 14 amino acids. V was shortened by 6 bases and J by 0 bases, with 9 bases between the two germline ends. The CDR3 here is CASRSGVSNQPQHF. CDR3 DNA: TGTGCCAGCAGATCAGGGGTTAGCAATCAGCCCCAGCATTTT.